What follows are 29 T cell receptor beta chains derived from one specimen sequenced in a study of blood T cell repertoires in COVID-19 (dated by TCRdb to about 2020). Receptors were amplified or captured by the immunoSEQ multiplex PCR assay. This immuneACCESS table, as held by TCRdb, lists in-frame sequences with V and J called but not all clones. Of the missing ones, under half trace to an unresolved V gene in checked studies; the others have no known cause. This sample comprises around 74,000 clones, around 90% of them detected only once. Around 4.5% of the sample is in the top ten clones. Sequenced material: peripheral blood. The origin of the receptors is a man over 45 with active COVID-19.

The chain carries TRBV5-8 and TRBJ1-2, with 8 bases that match TRBD1. Per germline, CDR1 SGHTS and CDR2 YDEGEE. This CDR3 has 14 residues. The trim removed 3 bases at V and 8 bases at J, leaving 9 bases unmatched. The DNA of the CDR3 is TGTGCCAGCAGCTCATATACAGGGGGGAGCGGCTACACCTTC. It specifies CASSSYTGGSGYTF. The whole variable domain, filled in from reference TRBV5-8 and TRBJ1-2, reads EAGVTQSPTHLIKTRGQQATLRCSPISGHTSVYWYQQALGLGLQFLLWYDEGEERNRGNFPPRFSGRQFPNYSSELNVNALELEDSALYLCASSSYTGGSGYTFGSGTRLTVV.

The rearrangement links TRBV11-2 to TRBJ2-7, with TRBD2 as a possible D gene (5 bases). Per germline, CDR1 SGHAT and CDR2 FQNNGV. The V gene lost 5 bases and the J gene lost 1 base, with 12 bases spanning the gap. This CDR3 region has 14 residues. This CDR3 is CASSLGLGSYEQYF. CDR3 coding DNA: TGTGCCAGCAGCCTCGGACTGGGATCCTACGAGCAGTACTTC.

The rearrangement links TRBV19 to TRBJ2-5; maybe TRBD2 (5 bases). The V end was cut by 3 bases, the J end by 1 base, with 12 bases between. Germline V gene data show CDR1 as LNHDA and CDR2 as SQIVND (reference sequence). The CDR3 has 15 residues. CDR3 DNA sequence: TGTGCCAGTAGTATTCGGCGGGTGACCCAAGAGACCCAGTACTTC. Protein: CASSIRRVTQETQYF.

The chain carries TRBV7-2 and TRBJ2-7; D not resolved. Germline V gene lookup returns CDR1 SGHTA and CDR2 FQGNSA. V lost 2 bases and J lost 7, with 9 bases in between. The CDR3 contains 12 residues. CDR3 loop: CASSLTMAEQYF. In DNA, the CDR3 is TGTGCCAGCAGCTTAACTATGGCGGAGCAGTACTTC.

The V call is TRBV5-6, the J call TRBJ2-5; weak D call: TRBD2 (5 bases). The germline CDR1 and CDR2 sequences are SGHDT and YYEEEE. V shed 4 bases and J shed 2 bases, with 15 bases lying between them. This CDR3 has 15 amino acids. CDR3 coding DNA: TGTGCCAGCAGCGCGGAGTACACTAGGCAAGAGACCCAGTACTTC. It codes for CASSAEYTRQETQYF.

V gene TRBV7-9 combines with J gene TRBJ2-1, with 11 bases fitting TRBD1. Germline V CDR1 and CDR2: SEHNR, FQNEAQ (reference sequence). This CDR3 comprises 16 residues. Trimming took 5 bases from V and 2 from J; bases not matched to a gene: 5. The CDR3 DNA follows: TGTGCCAGCAGCCGTGGACAGGGGGCCCCCTACAATGAGCAGTTCTTC. The encoded protein is CASSRGQGAPYNEQFF.

Here the CDR3 DNA reads TGTGCCAGTAGTCTCCTAGACAGGGGGCCCCGGGAGACCCAGTACTTC. It encodes CASSLLDRGPRETQYF. The gene calls are TRBV19 and TRBJ2-5, with 10 bases lining up with TRBD1. From germline, CDR1 is LNHDA and CDR2 SQIVND (reference sequence). Germline trimming cut 5 bases from V and 5 bases from J; bases unmatched to any gene: 11. The CDR3 consists of 16 residues. Full variable domain (outside the CDR3, taken from reference TRBV19 and TRBJ2-5): DGGITQSPKYLFRKEGQNVTLSCEQNLNHDAMYWYRQDPGQGLRLIYYSQIVNDFQKGDIAEGYSVSREKKESFPLTVTSAQKNPTAFYLCASSLLDRGPRETQYFGPGTRLLVL.

The V call is TRBV5-1, the J call TRBJ2-7; 7 bases are a match to TRBD1. Looked up from germline, CDR1 is SGHRS and CDR2 is YFSETQ. The length of the CDR3 is 14 residues. The V and J ends lost 4 bases and 4 bases, in that order; junction bases with no gene match: 8. The CDR3 DNA is TGCGCCAGCAGCCCAACAGGGGTTTATTACGAGCAGTACTTC. It translates to CASSPTGVYYEQYF.

The V call is TRBV12-3 or TRBV12-4, the J call TRBJ2-7; 9 bases map to TRBD1. V dropped 5 bases and J dropped 3; count of bases not matched to a gene: 2. The CDR3 spans 13 residues. This CDR3 is CASSRDRDYEQYF. In DNA form, the CDR3 reads TGTGCCAGCAGTCGGGACAGGGACTACGAGCAGTACTTC.

This rearrangement joins TRBV7-2 to TRBJ2-7; D might be TRBD2 (6 bases). Germline CDR1 and CDR2: SGHTA and FQGNSA. The CDR3 totals 15 residues. Trimming took off 5 bases at V and 2 bases at J, with 16 bases between the two ends. CDR3: CASSPRGTPPYEQYF. DNA of the CDR3: TGTGCCAGCAGCCCCAGAGGGACTCCGCCCTACGAGCAGTACTTC.

This sequence joins TRBV5-4 and TRBJ2-5; 11 bases line up with TRBD2. Germline V lookup: CDR1 SGHNT, CDR2 YYREEE (reference sequence). This CDR3 spans 17 amino acids. V shed 5 bases and J 4 bases; nucleotides not matched to a gene: 13. This CDR3 reads CASSQGISGGARETQYF. The CDR3 DNA follows: TGTGCCAGCAGTCAGGGTATTAGCGGGGGGGCACGAGAGACCCAGTACTTC.

V usage is TRBV6-1 and J usage is TRBJ2-5, with 9 bases matching TRBD2. This CDR3 has 16 residues. CDR1 is MNHNS, CDR2 SASEGT, per germline. Trimming cost V 2 bases and J 5 bases; bases outside gene matches: 9. In DNA form, the CDR3 reads TGTGCCAGCAGTGAACGAAGCGGGGGGCCCGGGGAGACCCAGTACTTC. Its translation: CASSERSGGPGETQYF.

As concerns this clone: At the DNA level, this CDR3 is encoded by other sequences in the same sample as well. V gene TRBV7-9 combines with J gene TRBJ1-1; the D is unclear. The CDR3 consists of 15 residues. CDR1 and CDR2 from the germline V gene are SEHNR and FQNEAQ (reference sequence). V was shortened by 1 base and J by 4 bases, with 13 bases between the two germline ends. CDR3 in amino acids: CASSLVSGRVTEAFF. The CDR3 DNA reads TGTGCCAGCAGCTTAGTTTCGGGGAGGGTCACTGAAGCTTTCTTT.

The gene calls are TRBV13 and TRBJ1-2, with D perhaps TRBD1 (6 bases). Trimming stripped 4 bases from V and 4 bases from J, with 13 bases between. Germline CDR1 reads PRHDT; CDR2 reads FYEKMQ (reference sequence). The CDR3 length is 14 residues. CDR3 region: CASSSPQGVYGYTF. CDR3 coding DNA: TGTGCCAGCAGCTCCCCACAGGGTGTCTATGGCTACACCTTC.

This chain links TRBV5-4 with TRBJ2-1; possibly TRBD2 for D (6 bases). CDR1 and CDR2 from the germline V gene are SGHNT and YYREEE (reference sequence). With 3 bases removed from V and 10 bases from J, the gap between germline ends came to 14 bases. There are 13 residues in the CDR3. CDR3 DNA: TGTGCCAGCAGCTCAGCCGGGACTCAGGAGCAGTTCTTC. Residues: CASSSAGTQEQFF.

The J gene is TRBJ1-1, the V gene TRBV5-1; 7 positions agree with TRBD1. V shed 5 bases and J 4 bases; nucleotides not matched to a gene: 8. Germline CDR1 and CDR2: SGHRS and YFSETQ. The CDR3 covers 14 residues. The CDR3 nucleotides are TGCGCCAGCAGGATACAGGGGAAGGGCACTGAAGCTTTCTTT. It encodes CASRIQGKGTEAFF.

This chain connects TRBV28 to TRBJ2-3; D possibly corresponds to TRBD1 (5 bases). V was clipped by 3 bases and J by 4 bases, with 14 bases between them. The CDR3 is 15 amino acids. Germline values: CDR1 MDHEN, CDR2 SYDVKM. The CDR3 loop is CASSFFLQGPDTQYF. CDR3 nucleotides: TGTGCCAGCAGTTTCTTTCTCCAGGGTCCAGATACGCAGTATTTT.

V is TRBV7-3 and J is TRBJ2-3, with TRBD2 matching 15 bases. The CDR3 sequence is 17 residues long. In germline, CDR1 is SGHTA, CDR2 FQGTGA. The V gene end was trimmed by 5 bases and the J gene end by 5 bases; junction bases not matched to a gene: 8. CDR3: CASSTGTSGGWKDTQYF. CDR3 DNA: TGTGCCAGCAGCACCGGGACTAGCGGGGGGTGGAAAGATACGCAGTATTTT. Variable domain in full (rest from reference TRBV7-3 and TRBJ2-3): GAGVSQTPSNKVTEKGKYVELRCDPISGHTALYWYRQSLGQGPEFLIYFQGTGAADDSGLPNDRFFAVRPEGSVSTLKIQRTERGDSAVYLCASSTGTSGGWKDTQYFGPGTRLTVL.

This chain joins TRBV7-6 and TRBJ2-7; TRBD2 aligns across 9 bases. Unmatched junction bases numbered 9, after V lost 5 bases and J lost 1 base. This CDR3 region has 16 residues. Germline CDR1 SGHVS, CDR2 FNYEAQ. The DNA of the CDR3 is TGTGCCAGCAGCACCGCTCTCCTAGCGGGATCCTACGAGCAGTACTTC. It codes for CASSTALLAGSYEQYF.

The chain links TRBV28 to TRBJ2-7, with TRBD1 as a possible D gene (6 bases). V gave up 6 bases and J gave up 1 base, with 10 bases separating them. The CDR3 covers 13 residues. Per the germline V gene, CDR1 is MDHEN and CDR2 is SYDVKM. The CDR3: CASRLQGSYEQYF. The CDR3 DNA follows: TGTGCCAGCAGGTTACAGGGATCCTACGAGCAGTACTTC.

As DNA, the CDR3 is TGCGCCAGCAGCTTGGTTGGAGACAATGAGCAGTTCTTC. Encoded protein: CASSLVGDNEQFF. The chain recombines TRBV5-1 with TRBJ2-1; D remains unclear. CDR1 SGHRS and CDR2 YFSETQ come from the germline V gene. Between the trimmed V and J ends, which lost 0 bases and 5 bases, there was a span of 6 bases. The CDR3 spans 13 residues.

In its sample, this clone was seen once. The gene calls are TRBV25-1 and TRBJ1-2; 10 nucleotides match TRBD1. Per the germline V gene, CDR1 is MGHDK and CDR2 is SYGVNS. The CDR3 totals 17 residues. The ends lost 2 bases at V and 7 bases at J; junction bases unmatched: 13. The CDR3 sequence: CASSELSTGTGAVGYTF. Here the CDR3 DNA reads TGTGCCAGCAGTGAACTCTCTACCGGGACAGGGGCGGTTGGCTACACCTTC.

This rearrangement joins TRBV7-9 to TRBJ1-5, with 7 bases fitting TRBD1. V lost 1 base to trimming and J lost 3 bases; unmatched junction nucleotides: 3. The CDR3 contains 15 residues. Germline V gives CDR1 SEHNR, CDR2 FQNEAQ (reference sequence). CDR3 sequence reads: CASSLGQGANQPQHF. CDR3 nucleotides: TGTGCCAGCAGCTTAGGACAGGGCGCCAATCAGCCCCAGCATTTT.

The chain employs TRBV7-2 and TRBJ1-5; D is perhaps TRBD1 (5 bases). CDR1 and CDR2 (germline): SGHTA, FQGNSA. V lost 5 bases, J lost 3 bases, and 17 bases lay in between. The CDR3 is 16 residues long. The CDR3 sequence is CASSVMGGKNNQPQHF. The CDR3 DNA sequence: TGTGCCAGCAGCGTCATGGGGGGAAAGAACAATCAGCCCCAGCATTTT.

V gene TRBV4-3 combines with J gene TRBJ1-2, with D tentatively TRBD1 (5 bases). The CDR3 is 19 residues long. Germline assignment: CDR1 LGHNA and CDR2 YSLEER. The V end lost 0 bases, the J end lost 4 bases, and 24 bases lay between the germline ends. This chain's CDR3 is CASSQDLTNSRASSYGYTF. CDR3 bases: TGCGCCAGCAGCCAAGATCTCACCAATTCCAGGGCTTCGAGCTATGGCTACACCTTC.

The rearrangement joins TRBV19 to TRBJ1-1; D gene unclear. The CDR3 has 14 amino acids. Looked up from germline, CDR1 is LNHDA and CDR2 is SQIVND (reference sequence). V was shortened by 4 bases and J by 4 bases, with 13 bases between the two germline ends. Here the CDR3 DNA reads TGTGCCAGTAGTAAGCGGGGTTCTGGCACTGAAGCTTTCTTT. The encoded protein is CASSKRGSGTEAFF.

This rearrangement joins TRBV11-3 to TRBJ2-4; 8 nucleotides line up with TRBD1. The trim removed 0 bases at V and 3 bases at J, leaving 10 bases unmatched. Germline V gives CDR1 SGHNT, CDR2 YENEEA. The CDR3 loop spans 18 amino acids. The chain's CDR3 is CASSLDSDRGMGKNIQYF. The CDR3 DNA reads as TGTGCCAGCAGCTTAGATTCCGACAGGGGAATGGGCAAAAACATTCAGTACTTC.

About this clone itself: A junction boundary mismatches the germline segment, possibly from a read error. The rearrangement uses TRBV27 and TRBJ1-1; D may be TRBD1 (5 bases). CDR3 length: 14 amino acids. Germline V gene data show CDR1 as MNHEY and CDR2 as SMNVEV (reference sequence). The CDR3 loop reads CASSLGGWNAEAFF. CDR3 coding DNA: TGTGCCAGCAGTTTGGGGGGATGGAACGCTGAAGCTTTCTTT.

CDR3 region: CASGGVAGSYEQYF. The CDR3 DNA reads TGTGCCAGCGGCGGGGTAGCGGGTTCCTACGAGCAGTACTTC. This chain uses TRBV28 with TRBJ2-7; TRBD2 matches at 7 bases. With 8 bases clipped from V and 1 base from J, the junction kept 8 bases outside the gene matches. This CDR3 has 14 residues. Germline V gives CDR1 MDHEN, CDR2 SYDVKM. Full variable domain (outside the CDR3, taken from reference TRBV28 and TRBJ2-7): DVKVTQSSRYLVKRTGEKVFLECVQDMDHENMFWYRQDPGLGLRLIYFSYDVKMKEKGDIPEGYSVSREKKERFSLILESASTNQTSMYLCASGGVAGSYEQYFGPGTRLTVT.